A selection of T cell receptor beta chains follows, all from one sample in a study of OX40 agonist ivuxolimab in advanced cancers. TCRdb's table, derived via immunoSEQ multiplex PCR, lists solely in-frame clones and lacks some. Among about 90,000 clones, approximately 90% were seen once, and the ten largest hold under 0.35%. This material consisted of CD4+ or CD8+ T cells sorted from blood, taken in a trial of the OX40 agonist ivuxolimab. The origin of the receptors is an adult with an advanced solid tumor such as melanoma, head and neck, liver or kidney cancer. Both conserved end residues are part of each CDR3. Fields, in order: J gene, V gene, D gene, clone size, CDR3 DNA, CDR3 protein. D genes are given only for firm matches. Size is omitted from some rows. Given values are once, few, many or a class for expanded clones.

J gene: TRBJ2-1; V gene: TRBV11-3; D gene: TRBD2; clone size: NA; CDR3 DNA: TGTGCCAGCAGCTTATCGACGACTAGCGGGATCCGTGAGCAGTTCTTC; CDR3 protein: CASSLSTTSGIREQFF
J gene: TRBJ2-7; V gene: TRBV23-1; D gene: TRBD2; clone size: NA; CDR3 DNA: TGCGCCAGCAGTCAATCGTCTCCTATAAATCTAGCGGGAGGGCCGCCCTACGAGCAGTACTTC; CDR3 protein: CASSQSSPINLAGGPPYEQYF
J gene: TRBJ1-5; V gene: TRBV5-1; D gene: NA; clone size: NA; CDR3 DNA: TGCGCCAGCAGCGAGGGGTCGGTTAGCAATCAGCCCCAGCATTTT; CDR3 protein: CASSEGSVSNQPQHF
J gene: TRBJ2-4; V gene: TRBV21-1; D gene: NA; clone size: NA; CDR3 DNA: TGTGCCAGCAGCGGACGACTTCCGGGACTAGCCTTAGCCAAAAACATTCAGTACTTC; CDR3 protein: CASSGRLPGLALAKNIQYF
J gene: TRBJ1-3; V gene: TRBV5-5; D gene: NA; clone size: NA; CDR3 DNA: TGTGCCAGCAGCTTGGCCGGGGCAGCACAAGCAGGAAACACCATATATTTT; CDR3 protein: CASSLAGAAQAGNTIYF
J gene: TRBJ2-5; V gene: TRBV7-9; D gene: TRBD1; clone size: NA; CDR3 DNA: TGTGCCAGCAGCAGGAGGACAGGGGGGACAGAGACCCAGTACTTC; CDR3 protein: CASSRRTGGTETQYF
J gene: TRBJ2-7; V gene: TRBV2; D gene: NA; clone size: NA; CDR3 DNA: TGTGCCAGCAGGTTCGTACCCTACGAGCAGTACTTC; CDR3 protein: CASRFVPYEQYF
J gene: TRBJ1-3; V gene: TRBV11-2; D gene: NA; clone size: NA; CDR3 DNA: TGTGCCAGCAGCTTATCGTCTCCGGGAAACACCATATATTTT; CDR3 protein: CASSLSSPGNTIYF
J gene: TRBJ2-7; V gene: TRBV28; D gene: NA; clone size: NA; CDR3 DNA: TGTGCCAGCAGTTTAACGGCCGAGCAGTACTTC; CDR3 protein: CASSLTAEQYF
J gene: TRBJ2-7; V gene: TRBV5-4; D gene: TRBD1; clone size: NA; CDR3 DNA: TGTGCCAGCAGCTACGGAGGGACAGGGGGCCGGAACGAGCAGTACTTC; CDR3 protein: CASSYGGTGGRNEQYF
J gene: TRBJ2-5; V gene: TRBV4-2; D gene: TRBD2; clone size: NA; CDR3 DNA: TGTGTCAGCGGGGGGGGTCAGGGGCAGAAGACCCAGTACTTC; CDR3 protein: CVSGGGQGQKTQYF
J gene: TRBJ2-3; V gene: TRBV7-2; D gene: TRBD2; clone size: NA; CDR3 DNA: TGTGCCAGCAGCTTAGGGCCGGGAGGAGGGACAGATACGCAGTATTTT; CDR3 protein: CASSLGPGGGTDTQYF
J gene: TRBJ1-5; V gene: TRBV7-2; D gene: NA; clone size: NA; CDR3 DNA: TGTGCCAGCAGTTTCGTCTCGGGGAACAATCAGCCCCAGCATTTT; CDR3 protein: CASSFVSGNNQPQHF
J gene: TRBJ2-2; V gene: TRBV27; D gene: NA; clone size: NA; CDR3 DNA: TGTGCCAGCAGTTACTTGGGGGTTAACACCGGGGAGCTGTTTTTT; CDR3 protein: CASSYLGVNTGELFF
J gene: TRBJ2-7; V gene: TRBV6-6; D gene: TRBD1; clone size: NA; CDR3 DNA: TGTGCCAGCAGTTACCAGTGGGCAGGGGGATACGAGCAGTACTTC; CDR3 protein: CASSYQWAGGYEQYF
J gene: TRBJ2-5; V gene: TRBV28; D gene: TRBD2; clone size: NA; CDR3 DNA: TGTGCCAGCAGTCCCCTGGGGGAGGGCCGGGAGACCCAGTACTTC; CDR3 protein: CASSPLGEGRETQYF
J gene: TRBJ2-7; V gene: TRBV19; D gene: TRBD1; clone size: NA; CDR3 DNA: TGTGCCAGTAGAAACAGGGGTGCCCTTCCCTACGAGCAGTACTTC; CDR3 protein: CASRNRGALPYEQYF
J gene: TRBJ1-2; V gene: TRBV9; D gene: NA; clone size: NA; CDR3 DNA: TGTGCCAGCAGCGCCCGGGACCTCTCTAACTATGGCTACACCTTC; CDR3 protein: CASSARDLSNYGYTF
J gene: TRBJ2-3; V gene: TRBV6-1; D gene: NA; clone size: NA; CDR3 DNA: TGTGCCAGCAGTGAAGAAAGACTCGAAACAGATACGCAGTATTTT; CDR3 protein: CASSEERLETDTQYF
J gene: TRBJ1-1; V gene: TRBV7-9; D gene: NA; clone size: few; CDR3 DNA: TGTGCCAGCAGCTTAATCAACCGGCTCCGGGACATGAACACTGAAGCTTTCTTT; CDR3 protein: CASSLINRLRDMNTEAFF
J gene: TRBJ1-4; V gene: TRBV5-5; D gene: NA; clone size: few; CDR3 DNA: TGTGCCAGCAGCAACCGACAGAGCGAAAAACTGTTTTTT; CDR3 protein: CASSNRQSEKLFF
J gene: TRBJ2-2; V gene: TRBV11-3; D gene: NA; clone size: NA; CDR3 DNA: TGTGCCAGCAGCTTCTCCCATAGGGGCGGGGAGCTGTTTTTT; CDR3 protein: CASSFSHRGGELFF
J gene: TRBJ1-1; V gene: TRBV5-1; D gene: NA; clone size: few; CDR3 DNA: TGCGCCAGCAGCCGAATTGGGACGGAGAACACTGAAGCTTTCTTT; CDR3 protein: CASSRIGTENTEAFF
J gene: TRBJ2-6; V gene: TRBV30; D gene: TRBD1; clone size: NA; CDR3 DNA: TGTGCCTGGAGTGGTGGGACAGCTGAGGCCAACGTCCTGACTTTC; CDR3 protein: CAWSGGTAEANVLTF
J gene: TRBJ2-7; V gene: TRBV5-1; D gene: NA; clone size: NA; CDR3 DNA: TGCGCCAGCAGCGGGGACACCTTCGGGTACGAGCAGTACTTC; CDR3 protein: CASSGDTFGYEQYF
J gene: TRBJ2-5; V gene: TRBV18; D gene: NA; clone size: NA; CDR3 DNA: TGTGCCAGCTCACCGGGCGGAGAGACCCAGTACTTC; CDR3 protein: CASSPGGETQYF
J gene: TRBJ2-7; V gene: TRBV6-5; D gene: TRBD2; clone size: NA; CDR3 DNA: TGTGCCAGCAGTTACTTGGCGGGAGGGTGGAACGAGCAGTACTTC; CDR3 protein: CASSYLAGGWNEQYF
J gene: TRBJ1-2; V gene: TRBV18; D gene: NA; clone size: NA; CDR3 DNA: TGTGCCAGCTCACCCGCGGCAGGGGACTATGGCTACACCTTC; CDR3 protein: CASSPAAGDYGYTF
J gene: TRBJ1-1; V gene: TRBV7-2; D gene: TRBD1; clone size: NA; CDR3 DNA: TGTGCCAGCAGTCGGGACAGGGGCACTGAAGCTTTCTTT; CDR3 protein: CASSRDRGTEAFF
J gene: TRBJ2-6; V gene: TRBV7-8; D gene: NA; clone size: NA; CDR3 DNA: TGTGCCAGCAGCTCAGCATTGGGGGGTAGGGATGCTGGGGCCAACGTCCTGACTTTC; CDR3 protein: CASSSALGGRDAGANVLTF
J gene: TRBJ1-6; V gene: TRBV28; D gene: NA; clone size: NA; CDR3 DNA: TGTGCCAGCAGTTTACCAGGTTCCCCCTCACCCCTCCACTTT; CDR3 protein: CASSLPGSPSPLHF
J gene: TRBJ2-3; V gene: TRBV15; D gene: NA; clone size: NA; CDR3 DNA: TGTGCCACCAGCAGGGGTTTAAGCACAGATACGCAGTATTTT; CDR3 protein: CATSRGLSTDTQYF
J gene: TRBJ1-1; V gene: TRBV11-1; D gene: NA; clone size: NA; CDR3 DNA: TGTGCCAGCAGCCCTAATCGGGGTCCCACTGAAGCTTTCTTT; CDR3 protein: CASSPNRGPTEAFF
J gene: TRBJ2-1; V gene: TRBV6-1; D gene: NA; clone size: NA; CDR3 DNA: TGTGCCAGCAGACTGGGATACGAAATTGGTGAGCAGTTCTTC; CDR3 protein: CASRLGYEIGEQFF
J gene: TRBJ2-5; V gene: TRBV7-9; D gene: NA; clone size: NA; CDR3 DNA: TGTGCCAGCAGCCCCGAAAGTCAAGAGACCCAGTACTTC; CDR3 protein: CASSPESQETQYF
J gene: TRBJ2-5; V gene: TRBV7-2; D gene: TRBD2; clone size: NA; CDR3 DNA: TGTGCCAGCAGCTCTACCGGGGGGAGGGAGACCCAGTACTTC; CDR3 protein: CASSSTGGRETQYF
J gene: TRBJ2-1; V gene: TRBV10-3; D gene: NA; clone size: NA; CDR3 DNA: TGTGCCATCAGTGAGTCGATAGGGGGGGGCTCCTACAATGAGCAGTTCTTC; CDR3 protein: CAISESIGGGSYNEQFF